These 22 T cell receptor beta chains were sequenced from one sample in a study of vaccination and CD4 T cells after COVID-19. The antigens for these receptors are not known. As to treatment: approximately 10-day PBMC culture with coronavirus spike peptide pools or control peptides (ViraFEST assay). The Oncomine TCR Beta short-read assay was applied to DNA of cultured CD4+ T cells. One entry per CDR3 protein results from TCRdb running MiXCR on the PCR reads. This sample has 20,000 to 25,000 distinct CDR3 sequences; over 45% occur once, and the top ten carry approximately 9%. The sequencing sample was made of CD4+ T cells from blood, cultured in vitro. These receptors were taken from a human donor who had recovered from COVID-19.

CDR3 coding DNA: TGTGCCAGCAGCGTCCGGGGCAATGAAAAACTGTTTTTT. Amino acids: CASSVRGNEKLFF. The rearrangement links TRBV7-9 to TRBJ1-4; tentative D call: TRBD1 (5 bases). V lost 5 bases and J 5 bases, leaving 9 bases between the germline ends. Germline loops: CDR1 SEHNR, CDR2 FQNEAQ (reference sequence). This CDR3 region has 13 residues. The full variable domain, completed using reference TRBV7-9 and TRBJ1-4, is DTGVSQNPRHKITKRGQNVTFRCDPISEHNRLYWYRQTLGQGPEFLTYFQNEAQLEKSRLLSDRFSAERPKGSFSTLEIQRTEQGDSAMYLCASSVRGNEKLFFGSGTQLSVL.

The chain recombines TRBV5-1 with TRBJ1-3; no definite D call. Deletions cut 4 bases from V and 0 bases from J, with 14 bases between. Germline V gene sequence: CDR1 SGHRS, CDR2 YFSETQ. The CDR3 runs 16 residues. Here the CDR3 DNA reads TGCGCCAGCAGCCTGGGCCCCTCTAACTCTGGAAACACCATATATTTT. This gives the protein CASSLGPSNSGNTIYF.

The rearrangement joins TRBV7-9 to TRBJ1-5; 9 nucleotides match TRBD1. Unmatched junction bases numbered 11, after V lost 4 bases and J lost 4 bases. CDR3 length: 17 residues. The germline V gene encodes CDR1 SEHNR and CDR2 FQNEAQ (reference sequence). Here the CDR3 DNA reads TGTGCCAGCAGCTCCCCACCCGGGACAGGGTTGAATCAGCCCCAGCATTTT. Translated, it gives CASSSPPGTGLNQPQHF.

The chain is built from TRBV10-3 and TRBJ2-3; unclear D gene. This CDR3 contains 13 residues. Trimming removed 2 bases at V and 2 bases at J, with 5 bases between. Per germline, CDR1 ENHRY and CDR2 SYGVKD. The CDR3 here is CAISEGVTDTQYF. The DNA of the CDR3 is TGTGCCATCAGTGAGGGGGTCACAGATACGCAGTATTTT.

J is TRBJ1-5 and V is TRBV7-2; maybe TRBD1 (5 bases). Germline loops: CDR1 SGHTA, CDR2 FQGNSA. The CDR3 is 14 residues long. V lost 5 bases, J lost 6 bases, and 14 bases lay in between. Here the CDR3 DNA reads TGTGCCAGCAGCCCAGAGGGGACGAGTCAGCCCCAGCATTTT. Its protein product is CASSPEGTSQPQHF.

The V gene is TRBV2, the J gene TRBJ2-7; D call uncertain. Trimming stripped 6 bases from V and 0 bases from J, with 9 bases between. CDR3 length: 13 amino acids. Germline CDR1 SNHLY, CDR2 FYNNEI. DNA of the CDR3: TGTGCCAGCAGAAGAACTGCCTCCTACGAGCAGTACTTC. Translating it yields CASRRTASYEQYF. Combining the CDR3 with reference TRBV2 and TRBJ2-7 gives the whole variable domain EPEVTQTPSHQVTQMGQEVILRCVPISNHLYFYWYRQILGQKVEFLVSFYNNEISEKSEIFDDQFSVERPDGSNFTLKIRSTKLEDSAMYFCASRRTASYEQYFGPGTRLTVT.

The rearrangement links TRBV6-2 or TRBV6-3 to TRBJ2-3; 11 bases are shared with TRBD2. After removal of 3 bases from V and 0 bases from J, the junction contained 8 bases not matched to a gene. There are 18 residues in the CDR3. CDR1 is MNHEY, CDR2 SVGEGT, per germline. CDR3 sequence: CASSYRGLAGPSTDTQYF. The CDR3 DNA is TGTGCCAGCAGTTATCGCGGACTAGCGGGTCCCAGCACAGATACGCAGTATTTT.

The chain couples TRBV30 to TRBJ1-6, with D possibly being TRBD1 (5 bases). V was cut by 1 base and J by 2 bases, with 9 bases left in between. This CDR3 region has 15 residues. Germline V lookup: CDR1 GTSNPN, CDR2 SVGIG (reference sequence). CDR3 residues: CAWSGRVAYNSPLHF. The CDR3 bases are TGTGCCTGGAGTGGCAGGGTTGCCTATAATTCACCCCTCCACTTT. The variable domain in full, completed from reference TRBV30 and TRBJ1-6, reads SQTIHQWPATLVQPVGSPLSLECTVEGTSNPNLYWYRQAAGRGLQLLFYSVGIGQISSEVPQNLSASRPQDRQFILSSKKLLLSDSGFYLCAWSGRVAYNSPLHFGNGTRLTVT.

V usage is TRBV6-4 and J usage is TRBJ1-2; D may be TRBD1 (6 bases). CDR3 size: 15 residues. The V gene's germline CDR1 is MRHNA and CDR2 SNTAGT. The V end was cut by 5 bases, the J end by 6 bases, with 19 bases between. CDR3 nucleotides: TGTGCCAGCAGTCGGGAGGGGGGGAGTACAGATGGCTACACCTTC. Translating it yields CASSREGGSTDGYTF.

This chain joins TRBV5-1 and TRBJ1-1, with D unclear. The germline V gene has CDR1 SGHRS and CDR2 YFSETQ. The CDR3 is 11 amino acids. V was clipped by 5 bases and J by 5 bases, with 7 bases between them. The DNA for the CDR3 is TGCGCCAGCAGGAGCGAGACTGAAGCTTTCTTT. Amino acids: CASRSETEAFF.

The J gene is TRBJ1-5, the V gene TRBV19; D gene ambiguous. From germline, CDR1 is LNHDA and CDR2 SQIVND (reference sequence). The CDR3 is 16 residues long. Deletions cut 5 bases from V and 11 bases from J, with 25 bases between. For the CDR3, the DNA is TGTGCCAGTAGTTCCCCGTGGTACGTATTAGATGGGTCCCAGCATTTT. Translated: CASSSPWYVLDGSQHF. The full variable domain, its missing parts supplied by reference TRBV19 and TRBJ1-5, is DGGITQSPKYLFRKEGQNVTLSCEQNLNHDAMYWYRQDPGQGLRLIYYSQIVNDFQKGDIAEGYSVSREKKESFPLTVTSAQKNPTAFYLCASSSPWYVLDGSQHFGDGTRLSIL.

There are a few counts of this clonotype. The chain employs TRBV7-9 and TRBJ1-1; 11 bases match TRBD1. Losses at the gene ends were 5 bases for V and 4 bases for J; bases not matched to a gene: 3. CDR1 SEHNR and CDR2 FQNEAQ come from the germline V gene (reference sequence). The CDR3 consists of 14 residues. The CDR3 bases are TGTGCCAGCAGCCCGGGGACAGGGGGCACTGAAGCTTTCTTT. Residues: CASSPGTGGTEAFF.

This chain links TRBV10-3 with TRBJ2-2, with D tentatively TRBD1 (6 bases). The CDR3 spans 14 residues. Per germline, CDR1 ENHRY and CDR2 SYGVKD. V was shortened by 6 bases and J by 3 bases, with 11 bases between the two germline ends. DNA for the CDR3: TGTGCCATCAGCCAGGGGCGCGACACCGGGGAGCTGTTTTTT. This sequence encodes CAISQGRDTGELFF.

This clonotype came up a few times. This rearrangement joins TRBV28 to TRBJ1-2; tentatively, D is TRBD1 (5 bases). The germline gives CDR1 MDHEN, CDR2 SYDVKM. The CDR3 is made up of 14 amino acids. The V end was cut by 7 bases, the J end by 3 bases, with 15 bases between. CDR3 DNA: TGTGCCAGCACTCTATCGGACAAGGACTATGGCTACACCTTC. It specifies CASTLSDKDYGYTF.

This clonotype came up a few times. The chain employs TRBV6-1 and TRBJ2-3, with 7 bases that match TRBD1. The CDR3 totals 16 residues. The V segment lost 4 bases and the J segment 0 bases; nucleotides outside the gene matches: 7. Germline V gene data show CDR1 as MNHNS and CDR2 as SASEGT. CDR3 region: CASSGRQGPSTDTQYF. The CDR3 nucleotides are TGTGCCAGCAGTGGAAGACAGGGACCAAGCACAGATACGCAGTATTTT.

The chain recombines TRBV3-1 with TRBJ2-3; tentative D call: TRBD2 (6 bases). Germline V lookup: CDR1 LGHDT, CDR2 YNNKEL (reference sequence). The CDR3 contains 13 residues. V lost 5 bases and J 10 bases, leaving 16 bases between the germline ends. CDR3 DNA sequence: TGTGCCAGCAGCGGGGACTGGTACAGATCGCAGTATTTT. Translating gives CASSGDWYRSQYF.

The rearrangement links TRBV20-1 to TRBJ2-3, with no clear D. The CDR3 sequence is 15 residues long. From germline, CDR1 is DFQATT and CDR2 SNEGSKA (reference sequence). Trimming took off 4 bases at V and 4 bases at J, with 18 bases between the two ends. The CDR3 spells CSATPPTVKADTQYF. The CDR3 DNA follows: TGCAGTGCTACACCGCCCACGGTCAAGGCAGATACGCAGTATTTT.

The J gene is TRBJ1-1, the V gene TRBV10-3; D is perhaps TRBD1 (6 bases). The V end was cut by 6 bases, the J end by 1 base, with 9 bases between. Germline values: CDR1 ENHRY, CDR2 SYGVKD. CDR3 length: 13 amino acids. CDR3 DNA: TGTGCCATCAGACCAGGGGCGAACACTGAAGCTTTCTTT. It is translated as CAIRPGANTEAFF.

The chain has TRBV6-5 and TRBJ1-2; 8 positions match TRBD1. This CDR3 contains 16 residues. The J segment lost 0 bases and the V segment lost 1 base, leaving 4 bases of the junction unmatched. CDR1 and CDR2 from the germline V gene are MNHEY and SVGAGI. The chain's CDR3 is CASSYYTDRANYGYTF. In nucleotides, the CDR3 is TGTGCCAGCAGTTACTACACGGACAGGGCTAACTATGGCTACACCTTC.

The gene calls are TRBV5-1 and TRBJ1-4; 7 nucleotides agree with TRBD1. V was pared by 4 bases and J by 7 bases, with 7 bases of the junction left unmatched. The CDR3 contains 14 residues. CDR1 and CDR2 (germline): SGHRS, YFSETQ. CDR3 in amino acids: CASSPRQGPEKLFF. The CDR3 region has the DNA TGCGCCAGCAGCCCAAGACAGGGTCCTGAAAAACTGTTTTTT.

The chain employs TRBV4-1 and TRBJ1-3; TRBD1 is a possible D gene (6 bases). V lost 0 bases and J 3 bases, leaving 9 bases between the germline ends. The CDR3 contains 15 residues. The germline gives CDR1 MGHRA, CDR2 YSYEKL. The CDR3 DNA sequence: TGCGCCAGCAGCCAAGATCAGGGACATGGAAACACCATATATTTT. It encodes CASSQDQGHGNTIYF.

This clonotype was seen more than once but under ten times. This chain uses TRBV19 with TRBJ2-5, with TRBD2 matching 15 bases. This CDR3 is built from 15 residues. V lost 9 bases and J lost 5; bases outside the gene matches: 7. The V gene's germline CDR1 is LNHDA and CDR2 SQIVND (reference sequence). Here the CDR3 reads CASTGTSGRWETQYF. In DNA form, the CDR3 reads TGTGCCAGCACCGGGACTAGCGGGAGGTGGGAGACCCAGTACTTC.